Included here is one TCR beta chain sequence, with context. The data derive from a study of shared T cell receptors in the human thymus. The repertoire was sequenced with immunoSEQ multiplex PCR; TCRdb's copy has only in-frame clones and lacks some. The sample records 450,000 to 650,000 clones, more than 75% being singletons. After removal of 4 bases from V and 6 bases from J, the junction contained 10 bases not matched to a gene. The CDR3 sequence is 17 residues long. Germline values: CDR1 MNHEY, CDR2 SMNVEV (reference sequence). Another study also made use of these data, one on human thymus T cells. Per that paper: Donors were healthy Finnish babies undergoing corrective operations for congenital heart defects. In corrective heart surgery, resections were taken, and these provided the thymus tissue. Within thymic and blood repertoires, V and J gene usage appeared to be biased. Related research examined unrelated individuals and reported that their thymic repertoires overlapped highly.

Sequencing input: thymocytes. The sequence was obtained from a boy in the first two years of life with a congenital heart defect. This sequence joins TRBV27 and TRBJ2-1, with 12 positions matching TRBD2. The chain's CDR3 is CASSSKPTSGRRNEQFF. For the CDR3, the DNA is TGTGCCAGCAGTTCCAAGCCCACTAGCGGGAGGCGCAATGAGCAGTTCTTC.